The table lists the clone carrying this T cell receptor beta chain with a few counts. Its target is not known. This sample is drawn from a study of T cell repertoires in cytomegalovirus infection. Findings and caveats of the study: HLA-C-restricted CMV clonotypes gave the most frequent clonotype in two of eight donors. Cumulative frequency (of public TCR beta family members) identified carriers of CMV plus the relevant HLA.

TCRdb used MiXCR to reprocess the reads, holding one entry per CDR3 protein. The sample records more than 400,000 distinct CDR3 sequences, around 27% being singletons. V lost 0 bases and J lost 6; bases outside the gene matches: 4. Germline CDR1 MNHEY, CDR2 SVGEGT. The CDR3 is 16 amino acids. The rearrangement links TRBV6-2 or TRBV6-3 to TRBJ2-2, with TRBD2 matching 10 bases. Input material: PBMCs. The origin of this receptor is a human donor in good health (CMV status not recorded). Some clones in this sample may be carry-over from other donors' samples. The chain's CDR3 is CASSYSRLAGSGELFF. In DNA form, the CDR3 reads TGTGCCAGCAGTTACTCGAGACTAGCGGGTTCCGGGGAGCTGTTTTTT.